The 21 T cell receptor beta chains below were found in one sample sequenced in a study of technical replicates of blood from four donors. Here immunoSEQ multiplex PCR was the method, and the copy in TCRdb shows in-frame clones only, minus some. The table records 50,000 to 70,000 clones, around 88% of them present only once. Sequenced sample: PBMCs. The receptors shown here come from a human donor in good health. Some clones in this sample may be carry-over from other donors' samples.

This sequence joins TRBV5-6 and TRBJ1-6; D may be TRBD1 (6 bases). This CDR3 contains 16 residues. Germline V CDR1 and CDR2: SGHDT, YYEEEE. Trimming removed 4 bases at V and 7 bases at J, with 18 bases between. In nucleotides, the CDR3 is TGTGCCAGCAGCCGCCCTACAGGGTTGTCGAATTCACCCCTCCACTTT. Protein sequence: CASSRPTGLSNSPLHF.

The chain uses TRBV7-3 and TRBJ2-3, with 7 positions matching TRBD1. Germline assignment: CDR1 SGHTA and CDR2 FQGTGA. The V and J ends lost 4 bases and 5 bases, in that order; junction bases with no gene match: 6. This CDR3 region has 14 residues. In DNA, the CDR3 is TGTGCCAGCAGCTCGCAGGGGGTAGGAGATACGCAGTATTTT. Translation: CASSSQGVGDTQYF.

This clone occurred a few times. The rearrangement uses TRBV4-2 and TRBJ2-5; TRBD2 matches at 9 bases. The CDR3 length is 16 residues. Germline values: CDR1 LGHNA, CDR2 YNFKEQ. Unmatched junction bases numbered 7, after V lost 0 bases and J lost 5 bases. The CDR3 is CASSQDSSGGSETQYF. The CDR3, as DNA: TGTGCCAGCAGCCAAGATTCCAGCGGGGGGTCGGAGACCCAGTACTTC.

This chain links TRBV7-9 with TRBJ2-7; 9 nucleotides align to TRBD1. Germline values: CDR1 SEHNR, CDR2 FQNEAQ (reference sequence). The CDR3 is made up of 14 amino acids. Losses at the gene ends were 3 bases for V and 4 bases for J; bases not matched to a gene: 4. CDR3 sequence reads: CASSFDGTGYEQYF. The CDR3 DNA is TGTGCCAGCAGCTTTGATGGGACAGGGTACGAGCAGTACTTC.

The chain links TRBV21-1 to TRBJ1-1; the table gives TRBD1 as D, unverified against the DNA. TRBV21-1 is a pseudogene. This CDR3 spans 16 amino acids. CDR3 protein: CASSTKNSGLNTEAFF. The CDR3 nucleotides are TGTGCCAGCAGCACAAAAAACTCAGGTTTGAACACTGAAGCTTTCTTT.

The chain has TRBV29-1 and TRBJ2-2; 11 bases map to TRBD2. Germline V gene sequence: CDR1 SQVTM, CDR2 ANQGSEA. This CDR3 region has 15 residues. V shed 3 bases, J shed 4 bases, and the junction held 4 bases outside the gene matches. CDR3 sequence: CSVDTSGRSTGELFF. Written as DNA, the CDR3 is TGCAGCGTTGACACTAGCGGGAGATCCACCGGGGAGCTGTTTTTT.

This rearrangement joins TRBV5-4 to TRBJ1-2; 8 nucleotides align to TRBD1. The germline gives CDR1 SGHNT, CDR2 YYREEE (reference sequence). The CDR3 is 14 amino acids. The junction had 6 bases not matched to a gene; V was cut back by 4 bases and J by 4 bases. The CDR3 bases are TGTGCCAGCAGCGCCGGACAGGGCAGCTATGGCTACACCTTC. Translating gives CASSAGQGSYGYTF. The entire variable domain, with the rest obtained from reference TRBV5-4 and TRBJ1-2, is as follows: ETGVTQSPTHLIKTRGQQVTLRCSSQSGHNTVSWYQQALGQGPQFIFQYYREEENGRGNFPPRFSGLQFPNYSSELNVNALELDDSALYLCASSAGQGSYGYTFGSGTRLTVV.

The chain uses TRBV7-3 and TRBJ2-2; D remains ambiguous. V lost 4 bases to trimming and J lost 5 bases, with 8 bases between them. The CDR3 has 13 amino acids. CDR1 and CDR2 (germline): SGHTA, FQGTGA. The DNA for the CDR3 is TGTGCCAGCAGCTCGGAGTGGACCGGGGAGCTGTTTTTT. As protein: CASSSEWTGELFF.

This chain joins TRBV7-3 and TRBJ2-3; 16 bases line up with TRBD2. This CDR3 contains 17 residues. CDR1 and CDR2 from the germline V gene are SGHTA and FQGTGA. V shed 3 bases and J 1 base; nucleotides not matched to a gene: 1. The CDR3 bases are TGTGCCAGCAGCTTTGGGACTAGCGGGAGGGGCACAGATACGCAGTATTTT. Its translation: CASSFGTSGRGTDTQYF.

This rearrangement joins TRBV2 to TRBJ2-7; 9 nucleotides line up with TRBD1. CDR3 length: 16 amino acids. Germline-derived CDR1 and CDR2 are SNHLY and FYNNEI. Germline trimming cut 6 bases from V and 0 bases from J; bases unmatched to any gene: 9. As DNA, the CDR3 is TGTGCCAGCAGCGGACCCAAGACAGGGGGCTCCTACGAGCAGTACTTC. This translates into CASSGPKTGGSYEQYF.

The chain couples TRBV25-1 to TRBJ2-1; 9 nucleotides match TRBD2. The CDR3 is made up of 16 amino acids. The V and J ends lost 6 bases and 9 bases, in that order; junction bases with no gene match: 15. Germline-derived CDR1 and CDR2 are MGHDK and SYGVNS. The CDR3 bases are TGTGCCAGCAGAGGAGGTGGGGCGGGGGGGCCGGGTGAGCAGTTCTTC. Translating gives CASRGGGAGGPGEQFF.

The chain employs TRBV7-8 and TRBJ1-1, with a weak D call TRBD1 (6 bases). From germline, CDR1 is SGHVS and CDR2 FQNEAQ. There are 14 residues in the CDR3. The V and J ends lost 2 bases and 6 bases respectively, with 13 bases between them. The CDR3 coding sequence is TGTGCCAGCAGCTTATGGGGGCGCAGGGCTGAAGCTTTCTTT. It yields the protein CASSLWGRRAEAFF.

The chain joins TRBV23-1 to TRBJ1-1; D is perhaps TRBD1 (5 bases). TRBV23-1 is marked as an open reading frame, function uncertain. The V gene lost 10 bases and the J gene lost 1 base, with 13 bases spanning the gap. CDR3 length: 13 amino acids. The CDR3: CATLSDRNTEAFF. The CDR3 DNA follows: TGCGCCACGTTGAGTGACAGGAACACTGAAGCTTTCTTT.

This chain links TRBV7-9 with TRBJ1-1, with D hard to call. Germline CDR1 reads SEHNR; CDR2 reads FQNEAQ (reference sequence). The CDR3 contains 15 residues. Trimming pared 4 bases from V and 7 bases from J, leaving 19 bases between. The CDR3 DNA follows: TGTGCCAGCAGCTCCGTAATGTGGGAGAGAGGTGAAGCTTTCTTT. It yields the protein CASSSVMWERGEAFF.

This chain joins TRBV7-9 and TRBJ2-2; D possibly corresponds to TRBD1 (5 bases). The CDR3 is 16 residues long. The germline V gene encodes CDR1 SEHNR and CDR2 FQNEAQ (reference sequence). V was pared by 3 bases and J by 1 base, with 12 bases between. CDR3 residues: CASSLQDTMNTGELFF. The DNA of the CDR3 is TGTGCCAGCAGCTTGCAGGACACTATGAACACCGGGGAGCTGTTTTTT.

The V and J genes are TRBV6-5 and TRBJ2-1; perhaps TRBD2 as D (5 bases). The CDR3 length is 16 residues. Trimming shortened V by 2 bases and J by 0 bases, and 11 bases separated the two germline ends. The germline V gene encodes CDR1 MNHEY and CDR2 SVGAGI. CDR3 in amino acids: CASSYDSGDSYNEQFF. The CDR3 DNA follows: TGTGCCAGCAGTTACGATTCCGGGGACTCCTACAATGAGCAGTTCTTC.

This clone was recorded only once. CDR3: CASGVGGHQETQYF. As DNA, the CDR3 is TGTGCCAGTGGGGTCGGGGGACACCAAGAGACCCAGTACTTC. The chain uses TRBV19 and TRBJ2-5; D might be TRBD2 (6 bases). The CDR3 loop spans 14 amino acids. Trimming pared 8 bases from V and 0 bases from J, leaving 13 bases between. Germline CDR1 is LNHDA and CDR2 is SQIVND (reference sequence). The whole variable domain, remainder taken from reference TRBV19 and TRBJ2-5, is DGGITQSPKYLFRKEGQNVTLSCEQNLNHDAMYWYRQDPGQGLRLIYYSQIVNDFQKGDIAEGYSVSREKKESFPLTVTSAQKNPTAFYLCASGVGGHQETQYFGPGTRLLVL.

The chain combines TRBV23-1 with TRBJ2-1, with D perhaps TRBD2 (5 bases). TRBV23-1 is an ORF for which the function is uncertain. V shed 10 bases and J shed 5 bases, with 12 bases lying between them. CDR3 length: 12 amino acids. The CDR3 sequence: CATYTSHNEQFF. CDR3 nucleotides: TGCGCCACCTATACTAGTCACAATGAGCAGTTCTTC.

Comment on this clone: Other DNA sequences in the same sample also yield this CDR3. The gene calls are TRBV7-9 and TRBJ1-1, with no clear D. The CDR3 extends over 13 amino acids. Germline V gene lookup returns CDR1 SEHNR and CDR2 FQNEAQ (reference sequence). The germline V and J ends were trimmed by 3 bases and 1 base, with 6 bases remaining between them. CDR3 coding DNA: TGTGCCAGCAGCTTCAGTGGGAACACTGAAGCTTTCTTT. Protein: CASSFSGNTEAFF.

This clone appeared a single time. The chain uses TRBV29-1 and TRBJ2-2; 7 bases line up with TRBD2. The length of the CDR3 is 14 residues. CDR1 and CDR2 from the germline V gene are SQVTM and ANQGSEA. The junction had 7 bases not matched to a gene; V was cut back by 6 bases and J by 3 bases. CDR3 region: CSVWGGRDTGELFF. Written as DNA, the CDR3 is TGCAGCGTATGGGGGGGGAGGGACACCGGGGAGCTGTTTTTT.

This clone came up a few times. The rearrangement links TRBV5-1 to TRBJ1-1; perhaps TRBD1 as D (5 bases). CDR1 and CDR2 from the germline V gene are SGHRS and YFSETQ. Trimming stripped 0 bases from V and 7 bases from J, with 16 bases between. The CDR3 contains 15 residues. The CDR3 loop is CASSLAAVEQVEAFF. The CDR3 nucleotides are TGCGCCAGCAGCTTGGCGGCGGTTGAACAGGTTGAAGCTTTCTTT. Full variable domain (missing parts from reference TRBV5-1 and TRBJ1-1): KAGVTQTPRYLIKTRGQQVTLSCSPISGHRSVSWYQQTPGQGLQFLFEYFSETQRNKGNFPGRFSGRQFSNSRSEMNVSTLELGDSALYLCASSLAAVEQVEAFFGQGTRLTVV.